This T cell receptor beta chain was retrieved from a study of tumor-infiltrating lymphocytes in primary liver carcinoma. Looking at the study overall: Between 4.2 and 10 cm across, the tumors were all of stage T1-T3 N0M0.

In the case of this clonotype: An end of the junction differs from the germline gene, which may be a read error.

For each extraction, RNA and DNA were obtained together from about 20-30 mg of unsorted bulk tissue. The CDR3 spans 13 residues. TCR beta cDNA came from about 0.55 ug total RNA, primed with a constant-region primer. Libraries of TCR beta came from three nested multiplex PCR rounds with slightly modified ARM-PCR. TRBV1-TRBV30 forward primers and a C-beta reverse primer were used in the first two PCR rounds, which each ran for about 11 cycles. From the multiplex PCR reads, TCRdb called clonotypes with MiXCR, one entry per CDR3 protein. The repertoire has 100,000 or so distinct CDR3 sequences, around two thirds of them found once; the top ten carry roughly 12%.

This rearrangement joins TRBV12-3 or TRBV12-4 to TRBJ1-6; D is unresolved. This clonotype was obtained from a woman in her sixties or seventies with primary liver carcinoma and hepatitis B virus infection. The sample consisted of liver tumor tissue from sampling region 2. Subset: tumor region T2, inferior pole. CDR3 sequence: CASSLEFMARLLF. CDR3 coding DNA: TGTGCCAGTAGTTTAGAGTTCATGGCACGCCTCCTCTTT.